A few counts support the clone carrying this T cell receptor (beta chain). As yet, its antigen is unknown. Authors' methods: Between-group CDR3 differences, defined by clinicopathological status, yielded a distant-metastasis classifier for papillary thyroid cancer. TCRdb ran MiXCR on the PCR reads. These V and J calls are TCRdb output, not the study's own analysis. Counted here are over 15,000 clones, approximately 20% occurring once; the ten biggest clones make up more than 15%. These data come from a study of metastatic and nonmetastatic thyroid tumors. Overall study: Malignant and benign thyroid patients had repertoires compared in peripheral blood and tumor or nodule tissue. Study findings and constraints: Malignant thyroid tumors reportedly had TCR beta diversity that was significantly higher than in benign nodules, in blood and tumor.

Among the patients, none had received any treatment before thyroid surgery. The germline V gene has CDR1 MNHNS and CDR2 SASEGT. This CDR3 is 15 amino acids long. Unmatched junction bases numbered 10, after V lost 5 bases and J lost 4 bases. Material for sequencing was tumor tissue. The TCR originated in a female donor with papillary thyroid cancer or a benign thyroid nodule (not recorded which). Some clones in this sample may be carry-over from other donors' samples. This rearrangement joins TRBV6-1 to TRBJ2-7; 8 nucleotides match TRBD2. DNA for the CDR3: TGTGCCAGCAGTCCACTAGCGGAAGGCTCGTACGAGCAGTACTTC. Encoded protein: CASSPLAEGSYEQYF.